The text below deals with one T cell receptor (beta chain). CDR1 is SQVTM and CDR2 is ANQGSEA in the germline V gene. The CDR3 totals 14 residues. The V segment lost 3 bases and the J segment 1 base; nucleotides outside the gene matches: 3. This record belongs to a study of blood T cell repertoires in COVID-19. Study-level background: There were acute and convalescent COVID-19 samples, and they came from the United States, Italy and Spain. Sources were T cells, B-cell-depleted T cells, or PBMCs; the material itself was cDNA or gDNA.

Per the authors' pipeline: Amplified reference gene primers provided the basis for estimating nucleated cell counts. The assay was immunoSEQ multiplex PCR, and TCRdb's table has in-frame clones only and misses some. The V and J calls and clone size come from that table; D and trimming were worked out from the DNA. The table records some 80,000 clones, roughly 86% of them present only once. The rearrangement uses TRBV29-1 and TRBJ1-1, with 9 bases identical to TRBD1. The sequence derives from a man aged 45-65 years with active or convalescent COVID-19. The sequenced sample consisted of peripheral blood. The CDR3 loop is CSVEGQGGNTEAFF. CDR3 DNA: TGCAGCGTTGAGGGACAGGGAGGGAACACTGAAGCTTTCTTT.